The 10 T cell receptor beta chains reported below all come from one sample, sequenced in a study of blood T cell repertoires in COVID-19. Method: immunoSEQ multiplex PCR; TCRdb's copy keeps in-frame clones and lacks some. The sample consists of around 78,000 clones, 86% of them appearing once. Sequencing was done on a sample of peripheral blood. Receptor source: a woman aged 55-75 years with acute or convalescent COVID-19.

The J gene is TRBJ1-2, the V gene TRBV19, with 7 bases lining up with TRBD1. The CDR3 is 15 residues long. Germline CDR1 reads LNHDA; CDR2 reads SQIVND (reference sequence). V shed 7 bases and J 0 bases; nucleotides not matched to a gene: 8. The CDR3 region has the DNA TGTGCCAGTATCCCTGGCAGGGGGTCTAACTATGGCTACACCTTC. Its protein is CASIPGRGSNYGYTF. Full variable domain (outside the CDR3, taken from reference TRBV19 and TRBJ1-2): DGGITQSPKYLFRKEGQNVTLSCEQNLNHDAMYWYRQDPGQGLRLIYYSQIVNDFQKGDIAEGYSVSREKKESFPLTVTSAQKNPTAFYLCASIPGRGSNYGYTFGSGTRLTVV.

This chain connects TRBV6-2 or TRBV6-3 to TRBJ1-2; no firm D call. The germline gives CDR1 MNHEY, CDR2 SVGEGT. Trimming shortened V by 0 bases and J by 4 bases, and 9 bases separated the two germline ends. The CDR3 contains 14 residues. DNA of the CDR3: TGTGCCAGCAGTTACTCGATCGGGAGCTATGGCTACACCTTC. This sequence encodes CASSYSIGSYGYTF.

This rearrangement joins TRBV18 to TRBJ1-5; 7 nucleotides line up with TRBD1. The V and J ends lost 5 bases and 4 bases, in that order; junction bases with no gene match: 8. Per germline, CDR1 KGHSH and CDR2 LQKENI. The CDR3 contains 15 residues. This chain's CDR3 is CASSSAAGGNQPQHF. The CDR3 DNA follows: TGTGCCAGCTCATCAGCAGCAGGGGGGAATCAGCCCCAGCATTTT.

This clone was detected only once. This chain connects TRBV7-9 to TRBJ2-7; a possible D gene is TRBD1 (6 bases). Germline V gives CDR1 SEHNR, CDR2 FQNEAQ (reference sequence). This CDR3 has 14 amino acids. Trimming took 0 bases from V and 2 from J, leaving 8 bases between them. CDR3: CASSLAGTTYEQYF. For the CDR3, the DNA is TGTGCCAGCAGCTTAGCGGGGACAACCTACGAGCAGTACTTC.

This rearrangement joins TRBV4-3 to TRBJ2-1; TRBD2 matches at 10 bases. Per germline, CDR1 LGHNA and CDR2 YSLEER. The CDR3 runs 17 residues. V was clipped by 1 base and J by 10 bases; unmatched bases: 13. This CDR3 is CASSQGLGLAGVGEQFF. The CDR3 DNA is TGCGCCAGCAGCCAAGGATTAGGGCTAGCGGGGGTAGGGGAGCAGTTCTTC.

This chain uses TRBV18 with TRBJ2-7; 7 nucleotides line up with TRBD2. V shed 3 bases and J 1 base; nucleotides not matched to a gene: 9. The length of the CDR3 is 16 residues. CDR1 is KGHSH and CDR2 is LQKENI in the germline V gene. Here the CDR3 DNA reads TGTGCCAGCTCACCCCAGGGAGGGAGGGTATCCTACGAGCAGTACTTC. Translating gives CASSPQGGRVSYEQYF.

This clone was detected only a few times. The CDR3 DNA is TGTGCCAGCAGCACAGGGGGGCGGGGCACGAACACTGAAGCTTTCTTT. Protein product: CASSTGGRGTNTEAFF. The chain uses TRBV5-4 and TRBJ1-1; 8 positions match TRBD1. The V and J ends lost 4 bases and 1 base, in that order; junction bases with no gene match: 9. CDR3 length: 16 residues. Germline assignment: CDR1 SGHNT and CDR2 YYREEE (reference sequence).

This chain joins TRBV10-1 and TRBJ1-4; 9 bases are shared with TRBD1. The germline V gene has CDR1 WNHNN and CDR2 SYGVQD (reference sequence). Losses at the gene ends were 6 bases for V and 1 base for J; bases not matched to a gene: 9. The CDR3 sequence is 17 residues long. CDR3 sequence (DNA): TGCGCCAGCAGGACAGGGGACAGGGTTGTAACTAATGAAAAACTGTTTTTT. The encoded protein is CASRTGDRVVTNEKLFF.

The CDR3 sequence: CASGQYGSSYEQYF. The CDR3 bases are TGTGCCAGCGGACAGTATGGGAGCTCCTACGAGCAGTACTTC. The rearrangement links TRBV7-2 to TRBJ2-7, with D perhaps matching TRBD1 (6 bases). This CDR3 is built from 14 residues. With 8 bases removed from V and 0 bases from J, the gap between germline ends came to 14 bases. Germline values: CDR1 SGHTA, CDR2 FQGNSA. The full variable domain, completed using reference TRBV7-2 and TRBJ2-7, is GAGVSQSPSNKVTEKGKDVELRCDPISGHTALYWYRQSLGQGLEFLIYFQGNSAPDKSGLPSDRFSAERTGGSVSTLTIQRTQQEDSAVYLCASGQYGSSYEQYFGPGTRLTVT.

The V and J genes are TRBV2 and TRBJ2-2, with TRBD1 matching 7 bases. Germline V CDR1 and CDR2: SNHLY, FYNNEI. The CDR3 has 14 amino acids. The J segment lost 5 bases and the V segment lost 7 bases, leaving 7 bases of the junction unmatched. The CDR3 sequence is CASNKGALTGELFF. CDR3 coding DNA: TGTGCCAGCAACAAGGGGGCGCTTACCGGGGAGCTGTTTTTT.